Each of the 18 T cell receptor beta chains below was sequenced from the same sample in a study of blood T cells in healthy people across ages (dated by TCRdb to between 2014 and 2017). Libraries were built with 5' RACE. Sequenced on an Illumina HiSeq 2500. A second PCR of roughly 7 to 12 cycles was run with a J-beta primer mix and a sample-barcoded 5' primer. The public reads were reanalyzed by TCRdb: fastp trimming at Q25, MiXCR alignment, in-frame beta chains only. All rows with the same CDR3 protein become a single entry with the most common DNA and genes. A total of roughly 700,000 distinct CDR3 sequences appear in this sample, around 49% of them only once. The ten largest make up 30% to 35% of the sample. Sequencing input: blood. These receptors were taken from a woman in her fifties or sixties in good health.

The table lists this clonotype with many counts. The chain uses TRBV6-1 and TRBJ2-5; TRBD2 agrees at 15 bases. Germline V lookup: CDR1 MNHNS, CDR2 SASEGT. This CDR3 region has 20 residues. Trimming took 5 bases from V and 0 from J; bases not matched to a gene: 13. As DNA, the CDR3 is TGTGCCAGCAGTCATCCCAGTCAGGGACTAGCGGGAGGCCACCAAGAGACCCAGTACTTC. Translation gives CASSHPSQGLAGGHQETQYF.

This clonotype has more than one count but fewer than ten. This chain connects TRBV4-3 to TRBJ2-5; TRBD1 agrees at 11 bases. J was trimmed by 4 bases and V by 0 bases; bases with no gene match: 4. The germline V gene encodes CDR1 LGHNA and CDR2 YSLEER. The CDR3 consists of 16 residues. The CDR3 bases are TGCGCCAGCAGCCAAGATCTGGACAGGGGGCGAGAGACCCAGTACTTC. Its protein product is CASSQDLDRGRETQYF.

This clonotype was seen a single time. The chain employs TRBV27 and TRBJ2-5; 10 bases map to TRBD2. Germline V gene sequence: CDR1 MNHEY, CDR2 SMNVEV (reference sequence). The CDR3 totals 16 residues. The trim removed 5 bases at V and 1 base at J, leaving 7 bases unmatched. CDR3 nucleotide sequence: TGTGCCAGCAGTAGGTCTAGCGGGAGATTCCAAGAGACCCAGTACTTC. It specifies CASSRSSGRFQETQYF.

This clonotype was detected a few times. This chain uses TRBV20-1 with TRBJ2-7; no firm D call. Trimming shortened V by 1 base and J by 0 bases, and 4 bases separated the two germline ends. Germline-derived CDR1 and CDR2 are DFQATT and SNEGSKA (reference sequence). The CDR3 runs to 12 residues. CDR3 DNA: TGCAGTGCTAGAGCCCGCTCCTACGAGCAGTACTTC. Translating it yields CSARARSYEQYF.

CDR3 region: CATSREGTGSKKDEQFF. The CDR3 DNA sequence: TGTGCCACCAGCAGAGAGGGGACTGGGTCCAAAAAGGATGAGCAGTTCTTC. The J gene is TRBJ2-1, the V gene TRBV15, with D perhaps TRBD2 (6 bases). This CDR3 contains 17 residues. Germline assignment: CDR1 LNHNV and CDR2 YYDKDF (reference sequence). The V end was cut by 0 bases, the J end by 8 bases, with 20 bases between.

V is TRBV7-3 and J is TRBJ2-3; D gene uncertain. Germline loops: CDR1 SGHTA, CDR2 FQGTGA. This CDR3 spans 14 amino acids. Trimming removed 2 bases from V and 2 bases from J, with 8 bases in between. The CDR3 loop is CASSLYTDTDTQYF. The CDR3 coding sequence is TGTGCCAGCAGCTTATATACAGACACAGATACGCAGTATTTT.

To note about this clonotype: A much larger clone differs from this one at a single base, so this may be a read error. Here the CDR3 DNA reads TGTGCCAGCCCACGGACTAGGGAGTTGGTCAACGAGCAGTACTTC. It specifies CASPRTRELVNEQYF. This chain uses TRBV18 with TRBJ2-7; 7 bases agree with TRBD2. CDR3 length: 15 amino acids. Germline V gene data show CDR1 as KGHSH and CDR2 as LQKENI. The J segment lost 5 bases and the V segment lost 8 bases, leaving 15 bases of the junction unmatched.

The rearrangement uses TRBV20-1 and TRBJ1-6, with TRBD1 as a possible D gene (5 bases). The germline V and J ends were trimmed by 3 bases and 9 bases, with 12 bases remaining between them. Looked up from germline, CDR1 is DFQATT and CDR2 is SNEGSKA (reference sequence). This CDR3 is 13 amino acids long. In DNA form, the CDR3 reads TGCAGTGCTAGTCTGGGGCTCGGTTCACCCCTCCACTTT. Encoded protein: CSASLGLGSPLHF.

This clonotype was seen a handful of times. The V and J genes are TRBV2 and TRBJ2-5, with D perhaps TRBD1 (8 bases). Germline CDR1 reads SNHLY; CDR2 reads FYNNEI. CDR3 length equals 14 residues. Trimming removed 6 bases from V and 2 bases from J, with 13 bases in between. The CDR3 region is CASSGQGGQETQYF. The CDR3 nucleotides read TGTGCCAGCAGCGGACAGGGAGGGCAAGAGACCCAGTACTTC.

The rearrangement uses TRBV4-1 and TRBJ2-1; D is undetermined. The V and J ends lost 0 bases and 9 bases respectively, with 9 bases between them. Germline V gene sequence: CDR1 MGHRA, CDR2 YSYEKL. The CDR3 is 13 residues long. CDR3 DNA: TGCGCCAGCAGCCAAGATCTCAACGGTGAGCAGTTCTTC. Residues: CASSQDLNGEQFF.

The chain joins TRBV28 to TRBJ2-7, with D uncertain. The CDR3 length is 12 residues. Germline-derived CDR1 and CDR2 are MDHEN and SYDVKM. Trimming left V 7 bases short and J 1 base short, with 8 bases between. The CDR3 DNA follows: TGTGCCAGCAACGACATATCCTACGAGCAGTACTTC. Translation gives CASNDISYEQYF.

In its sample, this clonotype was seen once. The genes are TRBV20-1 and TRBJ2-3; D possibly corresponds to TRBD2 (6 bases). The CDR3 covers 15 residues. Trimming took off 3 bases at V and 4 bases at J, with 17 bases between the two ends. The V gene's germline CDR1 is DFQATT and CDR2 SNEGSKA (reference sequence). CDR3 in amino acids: CSASPASASADTQYF. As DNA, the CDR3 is TGCAGTGCTAGTCCGGCCTCAGCTAGCGCAGATACGCAGTATTTT.

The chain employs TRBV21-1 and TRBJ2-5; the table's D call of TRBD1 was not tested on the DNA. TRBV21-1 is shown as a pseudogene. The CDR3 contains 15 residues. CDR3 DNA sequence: TGTGCCAGCAGTTCCGGGGGCTTAAGTGAAGAGACCCAGTACTTC. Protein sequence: CASSSGGLSEETQYF.

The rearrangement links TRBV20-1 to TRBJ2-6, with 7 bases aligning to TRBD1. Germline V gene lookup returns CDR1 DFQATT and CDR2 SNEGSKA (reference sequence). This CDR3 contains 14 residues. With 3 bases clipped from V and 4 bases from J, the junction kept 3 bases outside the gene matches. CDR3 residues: CSARTGLGANVLTF. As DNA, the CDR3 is TGCAGTGCTAGGACAGGGTTAGGGGCCAACGTCCTGACTTTC.

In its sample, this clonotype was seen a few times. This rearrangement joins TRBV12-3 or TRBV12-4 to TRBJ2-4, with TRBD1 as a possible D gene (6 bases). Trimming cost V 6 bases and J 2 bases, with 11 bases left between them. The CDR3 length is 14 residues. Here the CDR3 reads CASRSTGTKNIQYF. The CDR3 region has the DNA TGTGCCAGCAGGTCTACAGGGACCAAAAACATTCAGTACTTC.

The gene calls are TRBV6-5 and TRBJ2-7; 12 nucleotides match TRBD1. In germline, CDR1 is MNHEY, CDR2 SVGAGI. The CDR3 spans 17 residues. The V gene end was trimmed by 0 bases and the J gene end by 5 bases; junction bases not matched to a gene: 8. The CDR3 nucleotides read TGTGCCAGCAGTTACTCGGGGAGGGGGACAGGGGGCCACGAGCAGTACTTC. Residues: CASSYSGRGTGGHEQYF.

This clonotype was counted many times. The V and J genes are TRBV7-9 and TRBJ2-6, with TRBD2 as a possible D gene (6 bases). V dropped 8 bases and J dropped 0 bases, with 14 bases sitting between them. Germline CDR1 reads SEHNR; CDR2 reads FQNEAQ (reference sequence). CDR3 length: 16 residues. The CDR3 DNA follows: TGTGCCAGCGGCGGGAACAGACCCTCTGGGGCCAACGTCCTGACTTTC. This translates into CASGGNRPSGANVLTF.

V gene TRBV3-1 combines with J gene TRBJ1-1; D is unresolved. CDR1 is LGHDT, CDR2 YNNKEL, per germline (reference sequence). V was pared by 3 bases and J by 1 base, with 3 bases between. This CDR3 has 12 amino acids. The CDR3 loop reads CASSHSNTEAFF. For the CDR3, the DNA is TGTGCCAGCAGCCACTCGAACACTGAAGCTTTCTTT.